The rows below give T cell receptor beta chains drawn from one sample of a study of a mutant IDH1 vaccine in newly diagnosed glioma. Clones were read by immunoSEQ multiplex PCR, and TCRdb kept only the in-frame ones, dropping some. Of tens of thousands of clones listed, roughly 80% are singletons. The sequenced sample was PBMCs, obtained from a glioma patient treated with radiotherapy, temozolomide or both. These receptors came from a woman aged 50 to 60 with glioma. CDR3s include the opening cysteine and the closing phenylalanine or tryptophan. A D gene is named only where the DNA matches it firmly. Some rows mark clone size as missing; the rest say once, few, many or name a class of expanded clone.

>TRBJ1-2|.|TRBV19|12|.
CASSIQVYGYTF
TGTGCCAGTAGTATCCAGGTCTATGGCTACACCTTC
>TRBJ1-4|.|TRBV25-1|14|.
CASSEEGVNEKLFF
TGTGCCAGCAGTGAAGAGGGGGTGAATGAAAAACTGTTTTTT
>TRBJ2-2|.|TRBV18|15|.
CASSPQTGFTGELFF
TGTGCCAGCTCACCACAAACAGGGTTTACCGGGGAGCTGTTTTTT
>TRBJ1-4|.|TRBV2|20|.
CASSEALSRQARLANEKLFF
TGTGCCAGCAGTGAAGCGCTTTCACGCCAGGCCCGCCTGGCTAATGAAAAACTGTTTTTT
>TRBJ2-7|.|TRBV6-5|16|.
CASSFERPSHVPEQYF
TGTGCCAGCAGTTTTGAAAGGCCCTCTCATGTTCCGGAGCAGTACTTC
>TRBJ1-1|.|TRBV5-1|11|few
CASSLDREAFF
TGCGCCAGCAGCTTGGACAGAGAAGCTTTCTTT
>TRBJ2-7|.|TRBV30|13|.
CAWSRGGAWEQYF
TGTGCCTGGAGTCGAGGGGGGGCGTGGGAGCAGTACTTC
>TRBJ1-6|.|TRBV9|14|.
CASSVSGVRSPLHF
TGTGCCAGCAGCGTTTCCGGGGTGAGGTCACCCCTCCACTTT
>TRBJ2-5|TRBD1|TRBV19|15|.
CASSISRDRAKTQYF
TGTGCCAGTAGTATATCTCGGGACAGGGCCAAGACCCAGTACTTC
>TRBJ2-7|TRBD1|TRBV5-1|16|.
CASSLAAGTGGAEQYF
TGCGCCAGCAGCTTGGCGGCCGGGACAGGGGGCGCCGAGCAGTACTTC
>TRBJ2-3|.|TRBV2|13|once
CASSEVVGGTQYF
TGTGCCAGCAGTGAAGTCGTGGGCGGTACGCAGTATTTT
>TRBJ1-5|.|TRBV7-2|13|few
CASSRDGNQPQHF
TGTGCCAGCAGCCGGGACGGCAATCAGCCCCAGCATTTT
>TRBJ1-1|.|TRBV5-1|12|.
CASSLQGTEAFF
TGCGCCAGCAGCTTGCAGGGGACTGAAGCTTTCTTT
>TRBJ1-1|.|TRBV30|13|.
CAWHRRMNTEAFF
TGTGCCTGGCATAGAAGGATGAACACTGAAGCTTTCTTT
>TRBJ1-3|.|TRBV19|16|.
CASSIPGQSSGNTIYF
TGTGCCAGTAGTATTCCTGGACAGAGCTCTGGAAACACCATATATTTT
>TRBJ2-7|.|TRBV5-1|12|.
CASGLGDSEQYF
TGCGCCAGCGGGCTCGGGGATTCCGAGCAGTACTTC
>TRBJ2-7|TRBD1|TRBV6-5|15|.
CASSAGAGGIYEQYF
TGTGCCAGCAGTGCCGGTGCAGGGGGTATCTACGAGCAGTACTTC
>TRBJ2-3|.|TRBV29-1|13|.
CSVPQGSTDTQYF
TGCAGCGTCCCACAGGGATCCACAGATACGCAGTATTTT
>TRBJ2-3|TRBD2|TRBV2|14|.
CAIQRDSSGVAQYF
TGTGCCATTCAGCGGGACTCCTCTGGGGTGGCGCAGTATTTT
>TRBJ1-1|.|TRBV19|13|.
CASSLTGNTEAFF
TGTGCCAGTAGTTTAACAGGGAACACTGAAGCTTTCTTT
>TRBJ1-6|.|TRBV7-2|18|.
CASSLLSQRGLGNSPLHF
TGTGCCAGCAGCCTATTAAGTCAACGGGGGCTTGGTAATTCACCCCTCCACTTT
>TRBJ1-1|TRBD1|TRBV4-1|15|few
CASSLWRDSNTEAFF
TGCGCCAGCAGCCTTTGGCGGGACAGCAACACTGAAGCTTTCTTT
>TRBJ2-3|.|TRBV29-1|12|.
CSVDHGTDTQYF
TGCAGCGTTGACCATGGCACAGATACGCAGTATTTT
>TRBJ1-2|.|TRBV5-4|15|.
CASSPPQGTNYGYTF
TGTGCCAGCAGCCCACCCCAGGGTACTAACTATGGCTACACCTTC
>TRBJ2-7|.|TRBV21-1|16|once
CASSKRSARVRYEQYF
TGTGCCAGCAGCAAAAGGTCGGCCAGGGTAAGATACGAGCAGTACTTC
>TRBJ2-7|.|TRBV5-5|17|.
CASSRGGGRQPTYEQYF
TGTGCCAGCAGCCGGGGAGGGGGTAGACAGCCCACCTACGAGCAGTACTTC
>TRBJ2-1|.|TRBV7-2|12|.
CASSPLTYEQFF
TGTGCCAGCAGCCCCTTGACGTATGAGCAGTTCTTC
>TRBJ2-6|.|TRBV5-1|16|.
CASNQLTGSGANVLTF
TGCGCCAGCAACCAACTCACGGGCTCTGGGGCCAACGTCCTGACTTTC
>TRBJ2-4|.|TRBV4-2|13|.
CASSQGSRHIQYF
TGTGCCAGCAGCCAAGGGTCCCGTCACATTCAGTACTTC
>TRBJ1-1|.|TRBV9|14|.
CASSRTVMNTEAFF
TGTGCCAGCAGCCGGACAGTGATGAACACTGAAGCTTTCTTT
>TRBJ1-6|.|TRBV7-8|15|.
CASSSRGTANSPLHF
TGTGCCAGCAGCTCGAGGGGGACGGCGAATTCACCCCTCCACTTT
>TRBJ1-4|.|TRBV6-1|13|few
CASTWRKGEKLFF
TGTGCCAGCACGTGGAGAAAGGGTGAAAAACTGTTTTTT